This T cell receptor beta chain was captured in a study of read filtering for tumor transcriptome and immune sequencing. Study details: IR-seq gave about 3.5 to 10.27 million TCR reads per sample; RNA-seq gave roughly 80 to 1,300.

This library used around 0.4 ug RNA and molecular barcoded adaptors spanning alpha/delta and beta/gamma chains. MiXCR, run by TCRdb on the reads, gives a single entry per CDR3 protein. This table holds some 38,000 distinct CDR3 sequences, approximately 12% found once. Deletions cut 2 bases from V and 4 bases from J, with 15 bases between. The length of the CDR3 is 16 residues. Germline V CDR1 and CDR2: MNHEY, SVGAGI. Study results and limitations: Dropping single-read clonotypes raised IR-seq and RNA-seq shared-clonotype correlation. RNA-seq captured clonotypes less deeply and reliably than IR-seq.

This clonotype was observed many times. Its antigen is unknown. A much more abundant neighbour one base away suggests this may be a read error. The source material was a population of CD138-negative cells sorted from bone marrow. The chain combines TRBV6-5 with TRBJ2-1, with D possibly TRBD2 on 5 matching bases. The receptor comes from a donor at least 40 years old with multiple myeloma. CDR3 sequence: CASSYEELGVYNEQFF. In nucleotides, the CDR3 is TGTGCCAGCAGTTACGAGGAACTCGGGGTGTACAATGAGCAGTTCTTC.